The 14 T cell receptor beta chains presented below share a single source sample, sequenced in a study of cytomegalovirus exposure and HLA in healthy donors. The PCR made use of 60 Vbeta and 13 Jbeta primers. TCRdb's copy holds only in-frame clones and misses some; the assay was immunoSEQ multiplex PCR. Of around 61,000 clones detected, approximately 70% appear once; the ten largest clones hold 15% to 20%. Sequenced material: PBMCs. These receptor sequences come from a man in his forties in good health and CMV-seropositive.

There are a few counts of this clone. The chain carries TRBV19 and TRBJ1-2; 10 bases agree with TRBD1. Germline values: CDR1 LNHDA, CDR2 SQIVND (reference sequence). V trimming: 5 bases; J trimming: 0 bases; junction bases outside the gene matches: 9. The CDR3 covers 17 residues. CDR3 sequence reads: CASSLTGGHRANYGYTF. In DNA form, the CDR3 reads TGTGCCAGTAGTTTGACAGGGGGCCACAGAGCTAACTATGGCTACACCTTC.

The gene calls are TRBV5-4 and TRBJ1-1; D not resolved. The CDR3 is 14 residues long. The V gene's germline CDR1 is SGHNT and CDR2 YYREEE (reference sequence). Deletions cut 4 bases from V and 6 bases from J, with 16 bases between. The DNA for the CDR3 is TGTGCCAGCAGCCGGGCCGAGCCGAGGGCTGAAGCTTTCTTT. It yields the protein CASSRAEPRAEAFF. Full variable domain (rest looked up from reference TRBV5-4 and TRBJ1-1): ETGVTQSPTHLIKTRGQQVTLRCSSQSGHNTVSWYQQALGQGPQFIFQYYREEENGRGNFPPRFSGLQFPNYSSELNVNALELDDSALYLCASSRAEPRAEAFFGQGTRLTVV.

The gene calls are TRBV19 and TRBJ2-2; 9 nucleotides align to TRBD1. Per germline, CDR1 LNHDA and CDR2 SQIVND (reference sequence). The CDR3 totals 16 residues. V lost 4 bases to trimming and J lost 1 base; unmatched junction nucleotides: 4. Here the CDR3 reads CASSRDREWNTGELFF. The CDR3 DNA is TGTGCCAGTAGTAGGGACAGGGAGTGGAACACCGGGGAGCTGTTTTTT.

The chain combines TRBV4-1 with TRBJ2-7; TRBD2 agrees at 11 bases. The V gene end was trimmed by 0 bases and the J gene end by 2 bases; junction bases not matched to a gene: 6. The length of the CDR3 is 17 residues. In germline, CDR1 is MGHRA, CDR2 YSYEKL. The DNA for the CDR3 is TGCGCCAGCAGCCAAGATATGCTAGCGGGGGGCCCCTACGAGCAGTACTTC. This encodes CASSQDMLAGGPYEQYF.

This chain links TRBV30 with TRBJ2-6; maybe TRBD1 (6 bases). The V end lost 2 bases, the J end lost 2 bases, and 7 bases lay between the germline ends. This CDR3 is built from 14 residues. Germline CDR1 and CDR2: GTSNPN and SVGIG (reference sequence). CDR3 in DNA: TGTGCCTGGAGTCACAGGGCTGGGGCCAACGTCCTGACTTTC. Its translation: CAWSHRAGANVLTF.

This clone appeared a single time. J is TRBJ1-1 and V is TRBV14; a possible D gene is TRBD1 (5 bases). Germline V CDR1 and CDR2: SGHDN, FVKESK. V was pared by 1 base and J by 5 bases, with 20 bases between. The CDR3 totals 17 residues. Here the CDR3 DNA reads TGTGCCAGCAGCCAAGCAGGGTTCGGAAAATTTAGTACTGAAGCTTTCTTT. It encodes CASSQAGFGKFSTEAFF.

The chain has TRBV7-9 and TRBJ2-7; 7 bases fit TRBD1. The CDR3 length is 14 residues. Germline V gene data show CDR1 as SEHNR and CDR2 as FQNEAQ (reference sequence). V was clipped by 4 bases and J by 1 base; unmatched bases: 4. Here the CDR3 reads CASSSATGSYEQYF. The CDR3 coding sequence is TGTGCCAGCAGCTCTGCGACAGGGTCCTACGAGCAGTACTTC. Full variable domain (outside the CDR3, taken from reference TRBV7-9 and TRBJ2-7): DTGVSQNPRHKITKRGQNVTFRCDPISEHNRLYWYRQTLGQGPEFLTYFQNEAQLEKSRLLSDRFSAERPKGSFSTLEIQRTEQGDSAMYLCASSSATGSYEQYFGPGTRLTVT.

This clone was seen a single time. V is TRBV30 and J is TRBJ1-5; TRBD1 matches 7 bases. The J segment lost 5 bases and the V segment lost 3 bases, leaving 7 bases of the junction unmatched. Per the germline V gene, CDR1 is GTSNPN and CDR2 is SVGIG (reference sequence). The CDR3 contains 14 residues. CDR3 nucleotide sequence: TGTGCCTGGAGCGGGACAGCGAGTGATCAGCCCCAGCATTTT. Its protein product is CAWSGTASDQPQHF. Based on the CDR3 plus reference TRBV30 and TRBJ1-5, the full variable domain is SQTIHQWPATLVQPVGSPLSLECTVEGTSNPNLYWYRQAAGRGLQLLFYSVGIGQISSEVPQNLSASRPQDRQFILSSKKLLLSDSGFYLCAWSGTASDQPQHFGDGTRLSIL.

V is TRBV6-5 and J is TRBJ2-7, with a tentative D call TRBD1 (5 bases). V was cut by 2 bases and J by 6 bases, with 8 bases left in between. Germline CDR1 MNHEY, CDR2 SVGAGI. CDR3 length equals 12 residues. CDR3: CASSYRQGEQYF. The CDR3 region has the DNA TGTGCCAGCAGTTACAGGCAGGGCGAGCAGTACTTC.

This clone appeared once. This chain uses TRBV4-2 with TRBJ2-4, with a possible D match to TRBD2 (6 bases). The V end lost 0 bases, the J end lost 0 bases, and 12 bases lay between the germline ends. CDR1 is LGHNA and CDR2 is YNFKEQ in the germline V gene. This CDR3 spans 17 amino acids. DNA for the CDR3: TGTGCCAGCAGCCAAGATAGTACGGGAGCAGCCAAAAACATTCAGTACTTC. Translation gives CASSQDSTGAAKNIQYF.

The rearrangement uses TRBV4-1 and TRBJ1-3; 9 bases are a match to TRBD1. Germline assignment: CDR1 MGHRA and CDR2 YSYEKL. Trimming took 2 bases from V and 0 from J; bases not matched to a gene: 5. CDR3 length: 17 amino acids. The CDR3 nucleotides are TGCGCCAGCAGCCAAACCGGGACAGGGATCTCTGGAAACACCATATATTTT. It yields the protein CASSQTGTGISGNTIYF.

The chain joins TRBV18 to TRBJ2-3, with 8 bases fitting TRBD2. J lost 0 bases, V lost 3 bases, and 5 bases had no gene match. The CDR3 length is 16 residues. CDR1 and CDR2 (germline): KGHSH, LQKENI. CDR3 bases: TGTGCCAGCTCACCCTCCGGGGGGGCCAGCACAGATACGCAGTATTTT. It translates to CASSPSGGASTDTQYF.

This clone was observed a few times. V and J are TRBV4-2 and TRBJ1-4, with D perhaps matching TRBD1 (6 bases). The V gene lost 0 bases and the J gene lost 4 bases, with 12 bases spanning the gap. This CDR3 has 16 residues. Germline V CDR1 and CDR2: LGHNA, YNFKEQ. DNA for the CDR3: TGTGCCAGCAGCCAAGATGGGTCAGGGGATAATGAAAAACTGTTTTTT. Its translation: CASSQDGSGDNEKLFF.

Only a few counts were recorded for this clone. V usage is TRBV10-3 and J usage is TRBJ2-3; perhaps TRBD2 as D (6 bases). Germline values: CDR1 ENHRY, CDR2 SYGVKD. CDR3 size: 15 residues. The CDR3 bases are TGTGCTTCAAAATTCGGGGCTAGCGGCACAGATACGCAGTATTTT. Translating gives CASKFGASGTDTQYF.